The rows below give T cell receptor beta chains drawn from one sample of a study of cytomegalovirus exposure and HLA in healthy donors. Sequencing used immunoSEQ multiplex PCR; TCRdb keeps in-frame clones, though not all of them. The sample includes some 110,000 clones, around 80% of them seen just once. The sample consisted of PBMCs. The receptors originated from a woman between 25 and 40 years old in good health and CMV-seronegative. Each CDR3 is given with its conserved first and last residue. D genes are given only for firm matches. Size values are once, few and many counts, or a class for expanded clones, and some rows have none.

TRBV4-1	NA	TRBJ1-6	NA	CASSQDSYNSPLHF	TGCGCCAGCAGCCAAGATTCGTATAATTCACCCCTCCACTTT
TRBV2	NA	TRBJ2-3	TRBD2	CASRLGLAGGDTQYF	TGTGCCAGCAGACTGGGACTAGCGGGGGGAGATACGCAGTATTTT
TRBV6-1	medium-sized	TRBJ2-7	NA	CASSEEAGSIGEQYF	TGTGCCAGCAGTGAAGAGGCAGGGTCGATAGGAGAGCAGTACTTC
TRBV5-4	few	TRBJ1-6	NA	CASSSYGPPISPLHF	TGTGCCAGCAGTAGCTACGGCCCGCCTATCTCACCCCTCCACTTT
TRBV27	NA	TRBJ1-5	NA	CASSSVDRQPQHF	TGTGCCAGCAGCTCCGTTGACAGACAGCCCCAGCATTTT
TRBV5-8	few	TRBJ1-5	NA	CASSLEWAAAGQPQHF	TGTGCCAGCAGCTTGGAGTGGGCAGCGGCTGGTCAGCCCCAGCATTTT
TRBV6-6	NA	TRBJ2-3	NA	CASSSFGTGTDTQYF	TGTGCCAGCAGTTCGTTTGGGACTGGCACAGATACGCAGTATTTT
TRBV5-1	NA	TRBJ2-1	TRBD2	CASSTVAGGPLGNEQFF	TGCGCCAGCAGCACCGTAGCGGGGGGGCCTTTGGGGAATGAGCAGTTCTTC
TRBV7-9	NA	TRBJ2-1	NA	CASRGGPRGQYNEQFF	TGTGCCAGCAGGGGGGGACCTCGGGGCCAATACAATGAGCAGTTCTTC
TRBV30	NA	TRBJ2-1	TRBD1	CAWSVRGTGKYNEQFF	TGTGCCTGGAGTGTACGGGGGACAGGGAAATACAATGAGCAGTTCTTC
TRBV29-1	few	TRBJ2-3	NA	CSVEDTPDTQYF	TGCAGCGTTGAGGACACCCCCGATACGCAGTATTTT
TRBV10-3	NA	TRBJ2-5	NA	CAISESSRGQETQYF	TGTGCCATCAGTGAGTCGAGTAGAGGCCAAGAGACCCAGTACTTC
TRBV9	NA	TRBJ2-6	NA	CASSVQDSGANVLTF	TGTGCCAGCAGCGTACAGGATTCTGGGGCCAACGTCCTGACTTTC
TRBV6-1	NA	TRBJ2-7	NA	CASSEAEEYEQYF	TGTGCCAGCAGTGAAGCGGAGGAGTACGAGCAGTACTTC
TRBV30	NA	TRBJ2-3	NA	CAWSTPGSRTDTQYF	TGTGCCTGGAGTACCCCCGGGTCACGCACAGATACGCAGTATTTT
TRBV30	NA	TRBJ1-3	NA	CAWSLTTGNTIYF	TGTGCCTGGAGTCTGACAACTGGAAACACCATATATTTT
TRBV4-2	NA	TRBJ1-4	TRBD1	CASSQAGTGNEKLFF	TGTGCCAGCAGCCAAGCCGGGACAGGAAATGAAAAACTGTTTTTT
TRBV28	NA	TRBJ1-2	TRBD1	CASSSTQGVPYGYTF	TGTGCCAGCAGCTCCACACAGGGGGTACCGTATGGCTACACCTTC
TRBV9	NA	TRBJ2-7	TRBD1	CASSPGTGYEQYF	TGTGCCAGCAGCCCGGGGACAGGCTACGAGCAGTACTTC
TRBV7-7	NA	TRBJ2-3	TRBD2	CASSSGLDSTDTQYF	TGTGCTAGCAGCTCGGGACTAGATAGCACAGATACGCAGTATTTT
TRBV11-2	NA	TRBJ1-2	NA	CASSLERLYNREGYTF	TGTGCCAGCAGCTTAGAGAGACTCTATAACAGGGAAGGCTACACCTTC
TRBV30	NA	TRBJ2-1	NA	CAWSVGWGPNEQFF	TGTGCCTGGAGTGTAGGTTGGGGCCCCAATGAGCAGTTCTTC
TRBV13	NA	TRBJ2-7	NA	CASSPDRSVQYF	TGTGCCAGCAGCCCCGACAGAAGCGTGCAGTACTTC
TRBV2	NA	TRBJ2-5	NA	CASSLGPRKETQYF	TGTGCCAGCAGTTTGGGTCCGCGGAAAGAGACCCAGTACTTC
TRBV7-9	NA	TRBJ2-3	TRBD2	CASNLAGELADTQYF	TGTGCCAGCAACCTAGCGGGAGAGTTGGCAGATACGCAGTATTTT
TRBV11-2	NA	TRBJ1-5	TRBD1	CASSAIRRGRNQPQHF	TGTGCCAGCAGCGCCATCCGCAGGGGGAGAAATCAGCCCCAGCATTTT
TRBV7-2	once	TRBJ1-5	NA	CASSLAGGGQPQHF	TGTGCCAGCAGCTTAGCAGGGGGGGGCCAGCCCCAGCATTTT
TRBV6-5	NA	TRBJ1-2	TRBD1	CASSYLGTGDGYTF	TGTGCCAGCAGTTACCTAGGGACAGGGGATGGCTACACCTTC
TRBV19	NA	TRBJ2-1	NA	CASSTGGTGGNEQFF	TGTGCCAGTAGCACCGGCGGGACTGGGGGCAATGAGCAGTTCTTC
TRBV6-1	NA	TRBJ2-3	TRBD1	CASTIGQGPTDTQYF	TGTGCCAGCACCATAGGACAGGGACCCACAGATACGCAGTATTTT
TRBV6-1	NA	TRBJ2-2	NA	CASSDRAAGELFF	TGTGCCAGCAGTGACAGGGCGGCCGGGGAGCTGTTTTTT
TRBV19	NA	TRBJ1-5	TRBD1	CASSSGTGSGQPQHF	TGTGCCAGTAGTTCCGGGACAGGGTCCGGTCAGCCCCAGCATTTT
TRBV25-1	NA	TRBJ2-5	NA	CASSVRETQYF	TGTGCCAGCAGTGTCAGAGAGACCCAGTACTTC
TRBV11-3	once	TRBJ2-3	TRBD2	CASSVSGVFGTDTQYF	TGTGCCAGCAGCGTTAGCGGGGTTTTCGGCACAGATACGCAGTATTTT